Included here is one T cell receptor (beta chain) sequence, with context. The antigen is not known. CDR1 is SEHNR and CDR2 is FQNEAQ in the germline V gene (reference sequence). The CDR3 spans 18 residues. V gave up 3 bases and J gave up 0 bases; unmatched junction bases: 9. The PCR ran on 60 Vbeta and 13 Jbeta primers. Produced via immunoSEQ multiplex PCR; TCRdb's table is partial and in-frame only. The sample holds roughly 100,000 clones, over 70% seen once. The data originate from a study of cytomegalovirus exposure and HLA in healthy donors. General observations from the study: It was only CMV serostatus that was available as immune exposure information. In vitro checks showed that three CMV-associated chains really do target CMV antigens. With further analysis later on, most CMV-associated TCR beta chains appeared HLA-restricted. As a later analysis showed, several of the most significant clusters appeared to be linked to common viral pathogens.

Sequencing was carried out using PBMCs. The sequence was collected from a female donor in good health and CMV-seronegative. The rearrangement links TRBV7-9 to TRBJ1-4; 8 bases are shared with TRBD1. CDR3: CASSFGQGDSSTNEKLFF. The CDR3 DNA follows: TGTGCCAGCAGCTTTGGACAGGGCGACTCATCAACTAATGAAAAACTGTTTTTT.